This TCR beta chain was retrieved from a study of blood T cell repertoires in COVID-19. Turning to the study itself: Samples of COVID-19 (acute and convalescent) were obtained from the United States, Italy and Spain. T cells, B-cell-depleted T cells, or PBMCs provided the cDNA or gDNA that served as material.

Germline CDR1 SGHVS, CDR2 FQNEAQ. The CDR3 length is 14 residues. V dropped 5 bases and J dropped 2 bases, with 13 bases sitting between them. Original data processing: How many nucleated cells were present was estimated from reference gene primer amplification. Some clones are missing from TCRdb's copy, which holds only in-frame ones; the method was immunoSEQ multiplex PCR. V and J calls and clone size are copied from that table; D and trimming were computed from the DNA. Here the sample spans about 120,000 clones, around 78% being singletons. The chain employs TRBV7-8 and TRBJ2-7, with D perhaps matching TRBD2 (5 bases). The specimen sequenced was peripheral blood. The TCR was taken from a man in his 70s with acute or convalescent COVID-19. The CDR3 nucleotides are TGTGCCAGCAGCCCTTTAGCGACTACCTACGAGCAGTACTTC. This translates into CASSPLATTYEQYF.